A single sample is the source of the 7 T cell receptor beta chains below, sequenced in a study of somatic mutations in cytotoxic T cells in rheumatoid arthritis. TCRdb's copy holds only in-frame clones and misses some; the assay was immunoSEQ multiplex PCR. The repertoire holds about 10,000 clones, with roughly 80% as singletons. Sequencing used CD8+ T cells sorted from blood. The receptors derive from a man aged 45-65 years in good health.

In its sample, this clone ranks as medium-sized. This chain links TRBV7-9 with TRBJ2-1; 11 bases match TRBD2. This CDR3 is 16 amino acids long. CDR1 and CDR2 from the germline V gene are SEHNR and FQNEAQ (reference sequence). V lost 5 bases and J lost 10; bases outside the gene matches: 13. In DNA, the CDR3 is TGTGCCAGCAGCCAAAGTAGCGGGAGGGCCTCTAAAGAGCAGTTCTTC. Residues: CASSQSSGRASKEQFF.

This clone was seen only a few times. The chain is built from TRBV25-1 and TRBJ2-7; 9 bases agree with TRBD1. This CDR3 comprises 15 residues. Germline-derived CDR1 and CDR2 are MGHDK and SYGVNS. With 3 bases clipped from V and 2 bases from J, the junction kept 5 bases outside the gene matches. DNA for the CDR3: TGTGCCAGCAGTGACCACGGGACAGGGCCCTACGAGCAGTACTTC. Protein product: CASSDHGTGPYEQYF.

The chain joins TRBV2 to TRBJ2-2; unclear D gene. Germline V gene data show CDR1 as SNHLY and CDR2 as FYNNEI. The CDR3 runs 14 residues. Trimming took 6 bases from V and 8 from J, leaving 16 bases between them. In DNA form, the CDR3 reads TGTGCCAGCAGGCCCACGGATCCCAGGGGGGAGCTGTTTTTT. It is translated as CASRPTDPRGELFF.

The sample holds a few counts of this clone. CDR3 in DNA: TGCACCAGCAGCCGACGGACAGAACCCTACGAGCAGTACTTC. It is translated as CTSSRRTEPYEQYF. This chain links TRBV1 with TRBJ2-7; the table's D call, TRBD1, has no DNA check behind it. TRBV1 is annotated as a pseudogene. This CDR3 contains 14 residues.

This chain connects TRBV9 to TRBJ1-1; D may be TRBD1 (6 bases). The germline V and J ends were trimmed by 4 bases and 5 bases, with 21 bases remaining between them. CDR3 size: 16 residues. Germline CDR1 SGDLS, CDR2 YYNGEE. The CDR3 sequence: CASSPSGGGWRTEAFF. CDR3 in DNA: TGTGCCAGCAGCCCCTCGGGGGGCGGATGGAGGACTGAAGCTTTCTTT.

The chain employs TRBV2 and TRBJ1-3; D unclear. Per germline, CDR1 SNHLY and CDR2 FYNNEI. Trimming removed 6 bases at V and 4 bases at J, with 7 bases between. The CDR3 extends over 12 amino acids. In nucleotides, the CDR3 is TGTGCCAGCAGCCCGGGGGGAAACACCATATATTTT. Translated, it gives CASSPGGNTIYF. Looking up the rest from reference TRBV2 and TRBJ1-3 gives the full variable domain: EPEVTQTPSHQVTQMGQEVILRCVPISNHLYFYWYRQILGQKVEFLVSFYNNEISEKSEIFDDQFSVERPDGSNFTLKIRSTKLEDSAMYFCASSPGGNTIYFGEGSWLTVV.

The chain has TRBV27 and TRBJ1-4, with TRBD1 identical over 8 bases. With 6 bases clipped from V and 5 bases from J, the junction kept 5 bases outside the gene matches. CDR3 length: 14 amino acids. Germline V lookup: CDR1 MNHEY, CDR2 SMNVEV (reference sequence). In DNA, the CDR3 is TGTGCCAGCAGCTCGGGACAGGTGAATGAAAAACTGTTTTTT. Translating it yields CASSSGQVNEKLFF.